This T cell receptor (beta chain) appears in the sequencing data of a study of T cells in Graves' hyperthyroidism and ophthalmopathy. V was trimmed by 2 bases and J by 4 bases, leaving 9 bases between them. CDR3 length: 13 amino acids. CDR1 is SQVTM and CDR2 is ANQGSEA in the germline V gene. Template material for amplifying TCR beta CDR3 regions consisted of RNA transcripts. A first-round RT-PCR of the TCR CDR3 used the HTBI primer set. TCRdb re-analysed the multiplex PCR reads in MiXCR, keeping a single row per CDR3 protein. The table shows over 200,000 distinct CDR3 sequences, with about 15% occurring only once. This clonotype has only a few counts. What it binds is unknown. Those with hyperthyroidism were 18 to 65 years old, newly diagnosed, and ill for under 2 months. Diagnosis rested on symptoms, serum thyroxine and TRAb, thyroid ultrasound, and orbital computed tomography. The source of the PBMCs was less than 12 ml of fresh peripheral blood.

Study-level results: It was a median around 6 months before onset that the model predicted ophthalmopathy.

The chain combines TRBV29-1 with TRBJ1-3; D gene unclear. The TCR sequence derives from a woman in her thirties or forties with Graves' hyperthyroidism that later progressed to Graves' ophthalmopathy. The specimen was blood. DNA for the CDR3: TGCAGCGTTGAAACGGGATCCGGAAACACCATATATTTT. It translates to CSVETGSGNTIYF. Together with reference TRBV29-1 and TRBJ1-3, the CDR3 gives the full variable domain: SAVISQKPSRDICQRGTSLTIQCQVDSQVTMMFWYRQQPGQSLTLIATANQGSEATYESGFVIDKFPISRPNLTFSTLTVSNMSPEDSSIYLCSVETGSGNTIYFGEGSWLTVV.